The TCR beta chain described here comes from a study of T-cell reconstitution after alpha-beta-depleted transplantation in children. Overall study findings and caveats: After one year, T-cell counts and TCRbeta diversity mostly came from new T cells. The origin of high day-60 TCRbeta diversity in some patients lay in surviving recipient T cells and thymic progenitors. Several hundred rapidly expanded clones from non-depleted graft cells reportedly supplied alpha-beta T cells about two months post-transplant.

Unique molecular identifiers were used to barcode this TCRbeta library. In TCRdb, the PCR reads were re-called with MiXCR into one record per CDR3 protein. The repertoire has approximately 520,000 distinct CDR3 sequences, 10% to 12% of them found once; the top ten carry 14%. This clonotype was counted only a few times. Its antigen is unknown. Looked up from germline, CDR1 is MNHNS and CDR2 is SASEGT. V was clipped by 11 bases and J by 4 bases; unmatched bases: 8. This CDR3 is 14 amino acids long. The chain combines TRBV6-1 with TRBJ2-2; 9 nucleotides agree with TRBD1. Source: PBMCs, mostly from graft donor cells, taken 180 days after TCRalphabeta/CD19-depleted stem cell transplant. The TCR was taken from a female patient aged 2-15 years who had a stem cell transplant for aplastic anemia, so the T cells may come from the graft donor. The CDR3 DNA sequence: TGTGCCTCATCCGGGACAGGGTTCACCGGGGAGCTGTTTTTT. This translates into CASSGTGFTGELFF.